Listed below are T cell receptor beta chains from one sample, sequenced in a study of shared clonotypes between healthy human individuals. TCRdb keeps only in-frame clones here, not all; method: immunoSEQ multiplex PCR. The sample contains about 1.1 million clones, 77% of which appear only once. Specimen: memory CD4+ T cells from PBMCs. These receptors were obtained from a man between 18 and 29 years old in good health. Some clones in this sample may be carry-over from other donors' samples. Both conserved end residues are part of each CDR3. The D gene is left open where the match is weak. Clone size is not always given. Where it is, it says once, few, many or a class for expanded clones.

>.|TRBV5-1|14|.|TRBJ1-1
TGCGCCAGCAGCCTGTTGGTTGAAGGCACTGAAGCTTTCTTT
CASSLLVEGTEAFF
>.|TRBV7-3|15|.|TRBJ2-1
TGTGCCAGCAGCCCTCCGGGACTCCCGACCGGTGAGCAGTTCTTC
CASSPPGLPTGEQFF
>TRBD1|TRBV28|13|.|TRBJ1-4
TGTGCCAGCAGGGTACAGGGGGGCGAAAAACTGTTTTTT
CASRVQGGEKLFF
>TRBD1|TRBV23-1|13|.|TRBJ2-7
TGCGCCGGATACTGCAGGGGGCTCGACGAGCAGTACTTC
CAGYCRGLDEQYF
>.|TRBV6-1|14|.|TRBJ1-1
TGTGCCAGCAGTACCCGGCGGGGAGGCACTGAAGCTTTCTTT
CASSTRRGGTEAFF
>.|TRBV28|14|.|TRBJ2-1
TGTGCCACGGCTCGACTAGGGGGAAACAATGAGCAGTTCTTC
CATARLGGNNEQFF
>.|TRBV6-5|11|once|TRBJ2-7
TGTGCCAGCCGGAAAGGGGCCGAGCAGTACTTC
CASRKGAEQYF
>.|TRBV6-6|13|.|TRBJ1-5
TGTGCCAGCCGACAGGATAGCAATCAGCCCCAGCATTTT
CASRQDSNQPQHF
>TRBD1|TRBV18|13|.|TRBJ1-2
TGTGCCAGCTCATCGGGACAGGCCTATGGCTACACCTTC
CASSSGQAYGYTF
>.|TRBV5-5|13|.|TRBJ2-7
TGTGCCAGCAGCGCCACGGGATATTACGAGCAGTACTTC
CASSATGYYEQYF
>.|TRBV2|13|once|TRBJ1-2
TGTGCCAGCAGTGTCGCCGGGACGGGAGGCTACACCTTC
CASSVAGTGGYTF
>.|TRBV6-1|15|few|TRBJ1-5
TGTGCCAGCAGTGAATTGGCAGATAGCAATCAGCCCCAGCATTTT
CASSELADSNQPQHF
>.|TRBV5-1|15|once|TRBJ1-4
TGCGCCAGCAGCTTGGCCGGGACGGCGGATGAAAAACTGTTTTTT
CASSLAGTADEKLFF
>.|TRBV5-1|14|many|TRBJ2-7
TGCGCCAGCAGCTTGGTGACTCCCCCCTACGAGCAGTACTTC
CASSLVTPPYEQYF
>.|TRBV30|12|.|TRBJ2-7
TGTGCCTGGAGTGTTGGGGGCTACGAGCAGTACTTC
CAWSVGGYEQYF